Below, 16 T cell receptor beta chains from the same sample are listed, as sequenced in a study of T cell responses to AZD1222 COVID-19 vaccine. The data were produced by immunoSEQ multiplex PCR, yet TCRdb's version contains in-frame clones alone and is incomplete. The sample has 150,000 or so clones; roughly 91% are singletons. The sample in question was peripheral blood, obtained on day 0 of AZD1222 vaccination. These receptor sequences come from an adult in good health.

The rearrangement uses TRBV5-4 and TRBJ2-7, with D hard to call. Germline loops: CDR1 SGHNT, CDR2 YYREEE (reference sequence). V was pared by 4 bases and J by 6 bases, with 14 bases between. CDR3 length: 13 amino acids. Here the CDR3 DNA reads TGTGCCAGCAGCGTGCCCCCGATGGGCGAGCAGTACTTC. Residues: CASSVPPMGEQYF.

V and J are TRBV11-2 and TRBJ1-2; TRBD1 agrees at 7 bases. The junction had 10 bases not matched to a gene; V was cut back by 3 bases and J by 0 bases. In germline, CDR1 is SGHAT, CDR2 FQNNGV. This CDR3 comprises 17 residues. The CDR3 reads CASSFRGTALANYGYTF. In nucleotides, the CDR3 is TGTGCCAGCAGCTTTAGGGGGACAGCTCTTGCTAACTATGGCTACACCTTC.

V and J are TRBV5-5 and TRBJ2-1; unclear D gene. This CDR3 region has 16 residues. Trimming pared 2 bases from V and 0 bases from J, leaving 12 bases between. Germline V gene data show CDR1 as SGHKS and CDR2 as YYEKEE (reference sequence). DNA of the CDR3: TGTGCCAGCAGCTTAGGCCCCAGGAGCTCCTACAATGAGCAGTTCTTC. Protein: CASSLGPRSSYNEQFF.

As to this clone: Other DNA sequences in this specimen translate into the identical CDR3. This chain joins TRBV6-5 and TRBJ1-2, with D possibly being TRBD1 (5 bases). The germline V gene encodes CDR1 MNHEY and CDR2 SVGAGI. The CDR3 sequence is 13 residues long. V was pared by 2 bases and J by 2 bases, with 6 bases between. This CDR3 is CASSYGGNYGYTF. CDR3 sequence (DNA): TGTGCCAGCAGTTACGGGGGGAACTATGGCTACACCTTC.

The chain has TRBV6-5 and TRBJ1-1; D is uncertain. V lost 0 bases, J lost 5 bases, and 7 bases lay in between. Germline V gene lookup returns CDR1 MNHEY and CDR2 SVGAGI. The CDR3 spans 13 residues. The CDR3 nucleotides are TGTGCCAGCAGTTACTCGACACTGACTGAAGCTTTCTTT. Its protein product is CASSYSTLTEAFF.

In DNA form, the CDR3 reads TGTGCCACCAGTGATTCCGGGAGTAGGCCCTACGAGCAGTACTTC. This translates into CATSDSGSRPYEQYF. The chain combines TRBV24-1 with TRBJ2-7, with a weak D call TRBD2 (6 bases). V lost 2 bases and J lost 2, with 12 bases in between. CDR3 size: 15 residues. Per the germline V gene, CDR1 is KGHDR and CDR2 is SFDVKD.

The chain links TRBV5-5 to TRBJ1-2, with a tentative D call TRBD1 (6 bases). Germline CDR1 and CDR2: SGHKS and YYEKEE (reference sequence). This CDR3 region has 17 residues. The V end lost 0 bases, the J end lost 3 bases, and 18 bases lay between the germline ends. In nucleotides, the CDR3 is TGTGCCAGCAGCTTGGAGGGGGATCAGGCATTAGACTATGGCTACACCTTC. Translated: CASSLEGDQALDYGYTF.

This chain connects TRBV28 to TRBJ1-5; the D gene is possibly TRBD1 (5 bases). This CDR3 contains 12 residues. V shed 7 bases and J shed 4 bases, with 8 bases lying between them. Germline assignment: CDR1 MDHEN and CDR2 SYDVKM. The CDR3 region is CASTGPNQPQHF. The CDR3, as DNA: TGTGCCAGCACAGGGCCAAATCAGCCCCAGCATTTT.

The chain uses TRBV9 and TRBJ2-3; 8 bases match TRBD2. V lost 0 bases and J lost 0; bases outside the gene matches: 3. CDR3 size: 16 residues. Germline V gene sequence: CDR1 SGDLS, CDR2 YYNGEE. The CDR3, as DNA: TGTGCCAGCAGCGTAGGGGCTAGCGGGAGCACAGATACGCAGTATTTT. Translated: CASSVGASGSTDTQYF.

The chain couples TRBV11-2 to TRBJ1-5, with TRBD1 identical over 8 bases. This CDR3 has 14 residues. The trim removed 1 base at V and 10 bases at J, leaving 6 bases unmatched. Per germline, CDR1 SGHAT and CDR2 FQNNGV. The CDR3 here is CASSLAQGAHPQHF. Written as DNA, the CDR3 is TGTGCCAGCAGCTTAGCCCAGGGGGCGCATCCCCAGCATTTT.

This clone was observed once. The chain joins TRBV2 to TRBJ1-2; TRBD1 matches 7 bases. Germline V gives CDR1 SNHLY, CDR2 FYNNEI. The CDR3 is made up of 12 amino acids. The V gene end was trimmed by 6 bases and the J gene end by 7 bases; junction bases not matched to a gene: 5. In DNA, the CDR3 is TGTGCCAGCAGGCAGACAGGGATTGGCTACACCTTC. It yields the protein CASRQTGIGYTF.

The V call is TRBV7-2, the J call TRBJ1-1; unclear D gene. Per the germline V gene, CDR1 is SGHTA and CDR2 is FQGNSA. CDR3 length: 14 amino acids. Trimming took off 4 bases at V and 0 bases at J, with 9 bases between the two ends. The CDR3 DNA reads TGTGCCAGCAGCTCTAGGGCGGTGAACACTGAAGCTTTCTTT. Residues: CASSSRAVNTEAFF.

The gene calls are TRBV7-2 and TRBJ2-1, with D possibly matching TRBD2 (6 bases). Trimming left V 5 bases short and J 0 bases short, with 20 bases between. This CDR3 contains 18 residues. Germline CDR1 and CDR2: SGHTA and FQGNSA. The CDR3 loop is CASSKRRAGAVSYNEQFF. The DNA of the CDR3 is TGTGCCAGCAGCAAAAGGAGGGCAGGCGCAGTCTCCTACAATGAGCAGTTCTTC. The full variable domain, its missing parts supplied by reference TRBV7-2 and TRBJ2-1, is GAGVSQSPSNKVTEKGKDVELRCDPISGHTALYWYRQSLGQGLEFLIYFQGNSAPDKSGLPSDRFSAERTGGSVSTLTIQRTQQEDSAVYLCASSKRRAGAVSYNEQFFGPGTRLTVL.

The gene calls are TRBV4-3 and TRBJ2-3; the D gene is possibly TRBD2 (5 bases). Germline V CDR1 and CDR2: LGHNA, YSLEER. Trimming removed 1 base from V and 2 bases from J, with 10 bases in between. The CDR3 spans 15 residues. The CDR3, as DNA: TGCGCCAGCAGCCAAGGATACGGGAACACAGATACGCAGTATTTT. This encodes CASSQGYGNTDTQYF.

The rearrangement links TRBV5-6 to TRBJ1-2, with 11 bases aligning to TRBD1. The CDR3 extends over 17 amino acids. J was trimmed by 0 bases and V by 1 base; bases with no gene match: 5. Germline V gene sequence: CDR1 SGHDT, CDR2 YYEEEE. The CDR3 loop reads CASSLWDRGSTNYGYTF. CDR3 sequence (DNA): TGTGCCAGCAGCTTGTGGGACAGGGGGTCTACTAACTATGGCTACACCTTC.

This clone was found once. The CDR3 DNA reads as TGTGCCAGCAGCTTAAACAGGTTGGGGGGCTGTAGCTCCTACGAGCAGTACGTC. Translation gives CASSLNRLGGCSSYEQYV. The chain links TRBV7-3 to TRBJ2-7; D is perhaps TRBD1 or TRBD2 (6 bases each). V lost 1 base, J lost 0 bases, and 19 bases lay in between. Germline V gene data show CDR1 as SGHTA and CDR2 as FQGTGA. This CDR3 region has 18 residues.